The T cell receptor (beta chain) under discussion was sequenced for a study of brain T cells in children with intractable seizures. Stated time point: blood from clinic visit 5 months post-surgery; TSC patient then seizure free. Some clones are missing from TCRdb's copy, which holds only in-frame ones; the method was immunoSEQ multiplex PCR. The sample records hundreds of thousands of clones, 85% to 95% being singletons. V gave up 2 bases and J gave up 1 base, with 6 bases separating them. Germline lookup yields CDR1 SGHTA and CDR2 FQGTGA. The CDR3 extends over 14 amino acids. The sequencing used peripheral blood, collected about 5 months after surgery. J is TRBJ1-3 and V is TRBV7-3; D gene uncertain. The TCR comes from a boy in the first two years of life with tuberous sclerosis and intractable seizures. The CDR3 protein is CASSLGGSGNTIYF. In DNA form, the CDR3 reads TGTGCCAGCAGCTTAGGAGGGTCTGGAAACACCATATATTTT.